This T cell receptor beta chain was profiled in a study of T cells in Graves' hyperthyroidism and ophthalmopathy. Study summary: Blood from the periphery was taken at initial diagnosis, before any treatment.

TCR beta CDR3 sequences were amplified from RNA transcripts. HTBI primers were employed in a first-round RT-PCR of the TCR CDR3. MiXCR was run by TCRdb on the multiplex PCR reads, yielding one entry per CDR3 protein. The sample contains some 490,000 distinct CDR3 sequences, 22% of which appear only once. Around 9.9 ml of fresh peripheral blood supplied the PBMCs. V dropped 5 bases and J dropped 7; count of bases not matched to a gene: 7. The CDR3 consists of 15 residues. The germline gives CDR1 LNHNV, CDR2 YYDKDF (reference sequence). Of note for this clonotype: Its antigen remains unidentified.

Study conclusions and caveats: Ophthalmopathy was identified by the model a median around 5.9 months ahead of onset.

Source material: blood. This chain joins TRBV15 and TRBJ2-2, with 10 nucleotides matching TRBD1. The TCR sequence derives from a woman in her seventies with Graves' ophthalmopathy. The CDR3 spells CATSLDRGLIGELFF. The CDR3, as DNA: TGTGCCACCAGCCTTGACAGGGGGCTGATCGGGGAGCTGTTTTTT.